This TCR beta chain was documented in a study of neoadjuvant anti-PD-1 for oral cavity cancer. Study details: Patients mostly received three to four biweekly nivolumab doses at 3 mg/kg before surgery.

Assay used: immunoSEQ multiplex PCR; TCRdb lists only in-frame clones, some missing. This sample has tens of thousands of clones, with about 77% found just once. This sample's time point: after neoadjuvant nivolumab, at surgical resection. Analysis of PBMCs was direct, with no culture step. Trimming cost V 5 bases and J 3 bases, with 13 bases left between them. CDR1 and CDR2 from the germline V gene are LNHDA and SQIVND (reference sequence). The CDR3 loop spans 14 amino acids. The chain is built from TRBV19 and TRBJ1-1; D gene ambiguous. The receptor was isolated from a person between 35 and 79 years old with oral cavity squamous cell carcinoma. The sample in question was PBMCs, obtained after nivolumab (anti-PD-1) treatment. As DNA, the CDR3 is TGTGCCAGTAGTGTGGCGCCGGGGTACACTGAAGCTTTCTTT. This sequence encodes CASSVAPGYTEAFF.